A single TCR beta chain is shown here with its context. The sample comes from a study of blood T cell repertoires in COVID-19. Study as a whole: From T cells, B-cell-depleted T cells, or PBMCs came the material, which was cDNA or gDNA.

From germline, CDR1 is SGHAT and CDR2 FQNNGV. V was trimmed by 5 bases and J by 10 bases, leaving 12 bases between them. The CDR3 runs to 13 residues. The repertoire was sequenced with immunoSEQ multiplex PCR; TCRdb's copy has only in-frame clones and lacks some. The sample includes tens of thousands of clones, 81% seen only once; the top ten take 20% to 25%. Sequencing was performed on peripheral blood. The V gene is TRBV11-2, the J gene TRBJ2-6, with a tentative D call TRBD2 (6 bases). The source of this sequence is a man older than 75 with active or convalescent COVID-19. CDR3 residues: CASSPPGLNVLTF. As DNA, the CDR3 is TGTGCCAGCAGCCCGCCGGGACTTAACGTCCTGACTTTC.